This T cell receptor (beta chain) stems from a study of blood T cell repertoires in COVID-19. Study summary: Acute and convalescent COVID-19 samples came from the United States, Italy and Spain. In each case, the material was cDNA or gDNA derived from T cells, B-cell-depleted T cells, or PBMCs.

In the authors' methods: The authors estimated nucleated cell counts from reference gene primer amplification. This table comes from immunoSEQ multiplex PCR, and its TCRdb copy is limited to in-frame clones, with some not included. V, J and clone size derive from that table, while D and trimming were established from the DNA sequence. The sample records tens of thousands of clones, about 88% being singletons. This clone was seen only once. Germline CDR1 reads WSHSY; CDR2 reads SAAADI. V shed 4 bases, J shed 7 bases, and the junction held 2 bases outside the gene matches. The CDR3 covers 13 residues. The sequenced sample was peripheral blood. The chain has TRBV10-2 and TRBJ2-7; 12 bases align to TRBD2. This receptor was obtained from a man between 60 and 75 years old with active COVID-19. The CDR3 protein is CASSASGRGEQYF. The CDR3, as DNA: TGCGCCAGCAGTGCTAGCGGGAGGGGGGAGCAGTACTTC.